This entry lists 26 T cell receptor beta chains sequenced from one sample in a study of cytomegalovirus exposure and HLA in healthy donors. The data were produced by immunoSEQ multiplex PCR, yet TCRdb's version contains in-frame clones alone and is incomplete. The data show about 160,000 clones, with roughly 91% seen just once and roughly 4.2% held by the top ten. Sequencing was done on a sample of PBMCs. These receptors came from a man in his late teens or twenties in good health and CMV-seropositive.

The genes are TRBV5-1 and TRBJ2-7, with TRBD2 matching 13 bases. Germline V gives CDR1 SGHRS, CDR2 YFSETQ. V trimming: 4 bases; J trimming: 0 bases; junction bases outside the gene matches: 10. The CDR3 covers 18 residues. The CDR3 protein is CASSDPGLAGQSSYEQYF. CDR3 coding DNA: TGCGCCAGCAGCGACCCGGGACTAGCGGGGCAGAGCTCCTACGAGCAGTACTTC.

The chain recombines TRBV7-9 with TRBJ1-5; D not resolved. Germline CDR1 and CDR2: SEHNR and FQNEAQ (reference sequence). The CDR3 contains 19 residues. Deletions cut 5 bases from V and 0 bases from J, with 23 bases between. CDR3 region: CASSGTLGSGLNSNQPQHF. The CDR3 DNA sequence: TGTGCCAGCAGCGGAACCCTGGGCAGTGGGCTTAATAGCAATCAGCCCCAGCATTTT.

The V and J genes are TRBV5-4 and TRBJ1-1; tentatively, D is TRBD1 (6 bases). The CDR3 is 14 residues long. The germline V gene encodes CDR1 SGHNT and CDR2 YYREEE (reference sequence). The V end was cut by 0 bases, the J end by 0 bases, with 6 bases between. The CDR3 reads CASSLGQVNTEAFF. The CDR3 nucleotides are TGTGCCAGCAGCTTGGGACAGGTGAACACTGAAGCTTTCTTT.

The J gene is TRBJ2-7, the V gene TRBV6-5; D perhaps matches TRBD1 (6 bases). CDR3 length: 15 residues. Trimming removed 0 bases from V and 0 bases from J, with 9 bases in between. Germline CDR1 and CDR2: MNHEY and SVGAGI. The CDR3: CASSYSIQGSYEQYF. CDR3 DNA: TGTGCCAGCAGTTACTCGATACAGGGCTCCTACGAGCAGTACTTC.

The rearrangement joins TRBV6-1 to TRBJ2-1; D gene ambiguous. The germline CDR1 and CDR2 sequences are MNHNS and SASEGT. CDR3 size: 11 residues. The V and J ends lost 4 bases and 9 bases respectively, with 7 bases between them. The DNA of the CDR3 is TGTGCCAGCAGTGTTTTAGTTGAGCAGTTCTTC. Translation: CASSVLVEQFF.

The chain joins TRBV27 to TRBJ1-5, with 7 bases that match TRBD1. Germline V gene sequence: CDR1 MNHEY, CDR2 SMNVEV (reference sequence). CDR3 length: 15 amino acids. Trimming cost V 5 bases and J 5 bases; bases outside gene matches: 9. The CDR3 DNA follows: TGTGCCAGCAGTCAAAGCCGACAGGGCCATCAGCCCCAGCATTTT. Translating gives CASSQSRQGHQPQHF.

This chain connects TRBV2 to TRBJ2-7; D may be TRBD1 (6 bases). CDR3 size: 14 residues. V lost 6 bases to trimming and J lost 5 bases, with 17 bases between them. The V gene's germline CDR1 is SNHLY and CDR2 FYNNEI. CDR3 sequence reads: CASSKKGVWDEQYF. The CDR3 DNA sequence: TGTGCCAGCAGCAAAAAGGGGGTATGGGACGAGCAGTACTTC. The variable domain in full, completed from reference TRBV2 and TRBJ2-7, reads EPEVTQTPSHQVTQMGQEVILRCVPISNHLYFYWYRQILGQKVEFLVSFYNNEISEKSEIFDDQFSVERPDGSNFTLKIRSTKLEDSAMYFCASSKKGVWDEQYFGPGTRLTVT.

The V gene is TRBV6-5, the J gene TRBJ1-5; no definite D call. Germline V gives CDR1 MNHEY, CDR2 SVGAGI. Trimming left V 0 bases short and J 2 bases short, with 5 bases between. This CDR3 contains 14 residues. This chain's CDR3 is CASSYSNGNQPQHF. CDR3 nucleotide sequence: TGTGCCAGCAGTTACTCTAATGGCAATCAGCCCCAGCATTTT.

The chain is built from TRBV11-3 and TRBJ2-1; TRBD2 aligns across 9 bases. Germline lookup yields CDR1 SGHNT and CDR2 YENEEA. The V segment lost 2 bases and the J segment 9 bases; nucleotides outside the gene matches: 8. CDR3 length equals 15 residues. The CDR3 protein is CASSLRLAGLAEQFF. DNA of the CDR3: TGTGCCAGCAGCTTAAGGCTAGCGGGACTGGCTGAGCAGTTCTTC.

The chain couples TRBV7-9 to TRBJ2-2; 8 bases match TRBD1. Germline CDR1 and CDR2: SEHNR and FQNEAQ (reference sequence). V trimming: 5 bases; J trimming: 4 bases; junction bases outside the gene matches: 9. The CDR3 is 16 amino acids. CDR3 DNA sequence: TGTGCCAGCAGCGCGAGATGGGACAGGATCACCGGGGAGCTGTTTTTT. It specifies CASSARWDRITGELFF.

The genes are TRBV23-1 and TRBJ2-5, with D possibly matching TRBD2 (5 bases). TRBV23-1 falls under the ORF class, with uncertain function. The CDR3 is 15 residues long. Trimming cost V 4 bases and J 5 bases, with 17 bases left between them. Written as DNA, the CDR3 is TGCGCCAGCAGTCCCACCCGGGGTTCAGAGGAGACCCAGTACTTC. It translates to CASSPTRGSEETQYF.

V and J are TRBV6-6 and TRBJ2-7, with D perhaps matching TRBD1 (6 bases). Trimming stripped 5 bases from V and 0 bases from J, with 14 bases between. The CDR3 spans 15 residues. Germline V lookup: CDR1 MNHNY, CDR2 SVGAGI (reference sequence). CDR3 bases: TGTGCCAGCAGTACGGGACACCGGAGCTCCTACGAGCAGTACTTC. This gives the protein CASSTGHRSSYEQYF.

The gene calls are TRBV28 and TRBJ2-7, with 7 bases identical to TRBD1. CDR1 and CDR2 from the germline V gene are MDHEN and SYDVKM. The V and J ends lost 6 bases and 3 bases, in that order; junction bases with no gene match: 8. The CDR3 has 14 amino acids. The CDR3 protein is CASRRTGGNYEQYF. In nucleotides, the CDR3 is TGTGCCAGCAGGCGGACAGGTGGGAACTACGAGCAGTACTTC.

The chain carries TRBV5-4 and TRBJ2-5, with D maybe TRBD2 (6 bases). Trimming stripped 0 bases from V and 4 bases from J, with 13 bases between. In germline, CDR1 is SGHNT, CDR2 YYREEE (reference sequence). The CDR3 spans 15 residues. CDR3 nucleotide sequence: TGTGCCAGCAGCTTGGGGGGCGGGACTGGAGAGACCCAGTACTTC. This encodes CASSLGGGTGETQYF.

This rearrangement joins TRBV19 to TRBJ2-1, with 12 bases that match TRBD2. Trimming cost V 6 bases and J 8 bases; bases outside gene matches: 11. The CDR3 contains 16 residues. Germline CDR1 reads LNHDA; CDR2 reads SQIVND (reference sequence). In DNA, the CDR3 is TGTGCCAGTAGCCACCCGACTAGCGGGAGTCAAGATGAGCAGTTCTTC. The encoded protein is CASSHPTSGSQDEQFF.

This chain joins TRBV5-4 and TRBJ2-1, with D tentatively TRBD1 (6 bases). Germline loops: CDR1 SGHNT, CDR2 YYREEE (reference sequence). The CDR3 is 14 residues long. The V end lost 0 bases, the J end lost 11 bases, and 15 bases lay between the germline ends. As DNA, the CDR3 is TGTGCCAGCAGCTTGGAAGGGGGTGGCCTTCAGCAGTTCTTC. Translation gives CASSLEGGGLQQFF.

The gene calls are TRBV5-4 and TRBJ2-1; D is ambiguous. The CDR3 spans 16 residues. The germline V gene has CDR1 SGHNT and CDR2 YYREEE (reference sequence). The V gene lost 0 bases and the J gene lost 0 bases, with 10 bases spanning the gap. The CDR3 loop reads CASSLGGASSYNEQFF. CDR3 DNA: TGTGCCAGCAGCTTGGGAGGAGCGAGCTCCTACAATGAGCAGTTCTTC.

This clone has only one observation. The rearrangement links TRBV25-1 to TRBJ2-3, with D perhaps TRBD2 (6 bases). Trimming took 5 bases from V and 5 from J, leaving 17 bases between them. Per germline, CDR1 MGHDK and CDR2 SYGVNS. The CDR3 extends over 15 amino acids. The CDR3 DNA follows: TGTGCCAGCAGTAAGTGGCGGGGATCCGTAGATACGCAGTATTTT. Translated, it gives CASSKWRGSVDTQYF.

With respect to this clone: Other DNA sequences in this specimen translate into the identical CDR3. V usage is TRBV5-1 and J usage is TRBJ2-3; D is unresolved. With 4 bases removed from V and 2 bases from J, the gap between germline ends came to 5 bases. This CDR3 contains 12 residues. CDR1 is SGHRS, CDR2 YFSETQ, per germline. In DNA form, the CDR3 reads TGCGCCAGCAGCCCTAACACAGATACGCAGTATTTT. Amino acids: CASSPNTDTQYF.

The CDR3 coding sequence is TGCGCCAGCAGCCAAGAATCCGCGGTCTCCTACAATGAGCAGTTCTTC. Translated: CASSQESAVSYNEQFF. The chain recombines TRBV4-1 with TRBJ2-1; D is unclear. Germline V gene lookup returns CDR1 MGHRA and CDR2 YSYEKL. V lost 0 bases, J lost 0 bases, and 9 bases lay in between. The CDR3 runs to 16 residues.

The rearrangement joins TRBV28 to TRBJ1-2; the D is unclear. Trimming left V 4 bases short and J 0 bases short, with 15 bases between. Germline-derived CDR1 and CDR2 are MDHEN and SYDVKM. The CDR3 sequence is 16 residues long. CDR3 bases: TGTGCCAGCAGTTCCCTTAGCGAACCCACTAACTATGGCTACACCTTC. This codes for CASSSLSEPTNYGYTF.

The chain uses TRBV19 and TRBJ1-5; a weak D match, TRBD1 (5 bases). Germline CDR1 reads LNHDA; CDR2 reads SQIVND (reference sequence). V lost 4 bases and J 4 bases, leaving 14 bases between the germline ends. CDR3 length: 15 residues. The CDR3 protein is CASSTLVGGNQPQHF. The CDR3, as DNA: TGTGCCAGTAGTACACTCGTGGGGGGGAATCAGCCCCAGCATTTT. Filled out from reference TRBV19 and TRBJ1-5, the complete variable domain reads DGGITQSPKYLFRKEGQNVTLSCEQNLNHDAMYWYRQDPGQGLRLIYYSQIVNDFQKGDIAEGYSVSREKKESFPLTVTSAQKNPTAFYLCASSTLVGGNQPQHFGDGTRLSIL.

The genes are TRBV6-5 and TRBJ2-2; 7 nucleotides line up with TRBD1. The V gene's germline CDR1 is MNHEY and CDR2 SVGAGI. CDR3 length: 15 amino acids. Trimming cost V 6 bases and J 6 bases; bases outside gene matches: 10. CDR3 amino acids: CASRSGTVPAGELFF. The CDR3 DNA is TGTGCCAGCAGATCCGGGACAGTACCTGCCGGGGAGCTGTTTTTT.

This clone was observed once. This chain connects TRBV5-6 to TRBJ2-7; a weak D match, TRBD1 (6 bases). The CDR3 is 17 residues long. Germline V gene lookup returns CDR1 SGHDT and CDR2 YYEEEE. The V gene lost 3 bases and the J gene lost 0 bases, with 19 bases spanning the gap. CDR3 sequence (DNA): TGTGCCAGCAGCTCGAAAGGTGGACAGCTTATCTCCTACGAGCAGTACTTC. Protein sequence: CASSSKGGQLISYEQYF.

The rearrangement joins TRBV5-6 to TRBJ2-4; 8 bases are a match to TRBD1. Germline V gene data show CDR1 as SGHDT and CDR2 as YYEEEE. The CDR3 spans 17 residues. Trimming removed 0 bases from V and 8 bases from J; junction bases left unmatched: 13. The CDR3 region is CASSLDNSGTGGDIQYF. In DNA form, the CDR3 reads TGTGCCAGCAGCTTGGATAATTCCGGGACAGGAGGGGACATTCAGTACTTC.

The V and J genes are TRBV7-9 and TRBJ2-1; TRBD2 aligns across 7 bases. Per the germline V gene, CDR1 is SEHNR and CDR2 is FQNEAQ (reference sequence). The CDR3 totals 15 residues. The junction had 2 bases not matched to a gene; V was cut back by 1 base and J by 2 bases. CDR3 region: CASSLGLAAYNEQFF. In nucleotides, the CDR3 is TGTGCCAGCAGCTTAGGTCTAGCGGCCTACAATGAGCAGTTCTTC. The whole variable domain, remainder taken from reference TRBV7-9 and TRBJ2-1, is DTGVSQNPRHKITKRGQNVTFRCDPISEHNRLYWYRQTLGQGPEFLTYFQNEAQLEKSRLLSDRFSAERPKGSFSTLEIQRTEQGDSAMYLCASSLGLAAYNEQFFGPGTRLTVL.